Each of the 17 T cell receptor beta chains below was sequenced from the same sample in a study of cytomegalovirus exposure and HLA in healthy donors. Primers for the PCR totalled 60 Vbeta and 13 Jbeta. This table comes from immunoSEQ multiplex PCR, and its TCRdb copy is limited to in-frame clones, with some not included. Counted here are 100,000 to 150,000 clones, about three quarters occurring once; the ten biggest clones make up around 2%. What was sequenced was PBMCs. Every receptor here comes from a woman aged 40 to 49 in good health and CMV-seronegative.

The rearrangement joins TRBV5-1 to TRBJ1-4, with D possibly matching TRBD1 (6 bases). CDR1 is SGHRS, CDR2 YFSETQ, per germline. Trimming cost V 2 bases and J 5 bases, with 13 bases left between them. CDR3 length: 15 residues. The CDR3 coding sequence is TGCGCCAGCAGCTTCTACAGGGAACCCAATGAAAAACTGTTTTTT. Protein sequence: CASSFYREPNEKLFF.

There are a few counts of this clone. This chain uses TRBV19 with TRBJ1-2, with D maybe TRBD1 (6 bases). This CDR3 region has 15 residues. Looked up from germline, CDR1 is LNHDA and CDR2 is SQIVND (reference sequence). The V end was cut by 6 bases, the J end by 3 bases, with 17 bases between. The CDR3 nucleotides read TGTGCCAGTAGCACAAGCAGGGGTAGCGACTATGGCTACACCTTC. It codes for CASSTSRGSDYGYTF.

The chain recombines TRBV9 with TRBJ2-1; 7 positions agree with TRBD2. V lost 0 bases, J lost 10 bases, and 7 bases stayed unmatched. The germline V gene encodes CDR1 SGDLS and CDR2 YYNGEE. The CDR3 has 14 residues. The CDR3 loop is CASSVVTMGGEQFF. The CDR3 DNA is TGTGCCAGCAGCGTAGTCACGATGGGAGGGGAGCAGTTCTTC.

CDR3 amino acids: CASRGGVNTGELFF. The CDR3 DNA sequence: TGTGCCAGCAGAGGGGGGGTGAACACCGGGGAGCTGTTTTTT. V and J are TRBV11-2 and TRBJ2-2, with D maybe TRBD2 (7 bases). The germline V gene has CDR1 SGHAT and CDR2 FQNNGV. The ends were cut back, 6 bases at V and 1 base at J, with 9 bases in the middle. The CDR3 has 14 residues. Using reference TRBV11-2 and TRBJ2-2 for the parts outside the CDR3, the full variable domain is EAGVAQSPRYKIIEKRQSVAFWCNPISGHATLYWYQQILGQGPKLLIQFQNNGVVDDSQLPKDRFSAERLKGVDSTLKIQPAKLEDSAVYLCASRGGVNTGELFFGEGSRLTVL.

This clone was found a few times. The chain has TRBV29-1 and TRBJ1-2; perhaps TRBD1 as D (5 bases). The CDR3 totals 12 residues. Germline-derived CDR1 and CDR2 are SQVTM and ANQGSEA. Deletions cut 6 bases from V and 7 bases from J, with 15 bases between. Here the CDR3 DNA reads TGCAGCGTGGGGGTAAAGGGAGGTGGCTACACCTTC. Its protein is CSVGVKGGGYTF.

The rearrangement uses TRBV27 and TRBJ1-2; no definite D call. Trimming stripped 5 bases from V and 5 bases from J, with 9 bases between. Germline CDR1 is MNHEY and CDR2 is SMNVEV (reference sequence). This CDR3 contains 12 residues. The chain's CDR3 is CASSPNSYGYTF. The CDR3 coding sequence is TGTGCCAGCAGTCCCAACTCATATGGCTACACCTTC.

The chain employs TRBV6-4 and TRBJ1-1, with D possibly matching TRBD1 (5 bases). The germline V gene has CDR1 MRHNA and CDR2 SNTAGT. V was trimmed by 8 bases and J by 5 bases, leaving 24 bases between them. The CDR3 is made up of 16 amino acids. The CDR3 DNA is TGTGCCAGCGGAAGATTTCTCAGGGATGGAAGGACTGAAGCTTTCTTT. Translating it yields CASGRFLRDGRTEAFF.

This sequence joins TRBV6-5 and TRBJ1-3; 7 positions agree with TRBD1. The CDR3 contains 14 residues. Germline loops: CDR1 MNHEY, CDR2 SVGAGI. J was trimmed by 0 bases and V by 6 bases; bases with no gene match: 2. The CDR3 DNA sequence: TGTGCCAGCAGGGGGACAGTCTCTGGAAACACCATATATTTT. Translated: CASRGTVSGNTIYF.

The V and J genes are TRBV5-5 and TRBJ2-2, with a tentative D call TRBD2 (6 bases). Trimming left V 3 bases short and J 1 base short, with 13 bases between. The CDR3 spans 16 residues. Germline V gene lookup returns CDR1 SGHKS and CDR2 YYEKEE (reference sequence). The CDR3 spells CASSSRDLRNTGELFF. CDR3 coding DNA: TGTGCCAGCAGCTCCCGGGACTTACGGAACACCGGGGAGCTGTTTTTT.

The genes are TRBV5-6 and TRBJ2-7; a weak D match, TRBD2 (5 bases). The germline V and J ends were trimmed by 4 bases and 3 bases, with 5 bases remaining between them. The CDR3 runs to 11 residues. Germline CDR1 is SGHDT and CDR2 is YYEEEE. CDR3 sequence: CASSAGYEQYF. The CDR3 DNA is TGTGCCAGCAGCGCGGGCTACGAGCAGTACTTC.

The chain couples TRBV6-1 to TRBJ2-1; 7 positions match TRBD2. The CDR3 extends over 13 amino acids. Per the germline V gene, CDR1 is MNHNS and CDR2 is SASEGT. Trimming removed 8 bases from V and 9 bases from J; junction bases left unmatched: 10. The chain's CDR3 is CASRGEWGGEQFF. Written as DNA, the CDR3 is TGTGCCAGCCGCGGAGAGTGGGGGGGTGAGCAGTTCTTC.

This rearrangement joins TRBV5-1 to TRBJ2-4, with D tentatively TRBD2 (7 bases). Germline lookup yields CDR1 SGHRS and CDR2 YFSETQ. This CDR3 is built from 16 residues. V was clipped by 0 bases and J by 4 bases, with 14 bases between them. The CDR3 is CASSLDQGRGKNIQYF. The DNA for the CDR3 is TGCGCCAGCAGCTTGGATCAGGGGCGGGGGAAAAACATTCAGTACTTC. The variable domain in full, with the rest retrieved from reference TRBV5-1 and TRBJ2-4, is KAGVTQTPRYLIKTRGQQVTLSCSPISGHRSVSWYQQTPGQGLQFLFEYFSETQRNKGNFPGRFSGRQFSNSRSEMNVSTLELGDSALYLCASSLDQGRGKNIQYFGAGTRLSVL.

This clone was recorded a few times. Different DNA sequences within this sample yield the same CDR3. The chain is built from TRBV13 and TRBJ2-3, with 15 bases lining up with TRBD2. The V gene end was trimmed by 5 bases and the J gene end by 0 bases; junction bases not matched to a gene: 9. Germline V gene lookup returns CDR1 PRHDT and CDR2 FYEKMQ (reference sequence). CDR3 size: 19 residues. The CDR3 DNA reads TGTGCCAGCAGCAAGATTGGGACTAGCGGGGGGCGGAGCACAGATACGCAGTATTTT. Its protein product is CASSKIGTSGGRSTDTQYF.

This rearrangement joins TRBV19 to TRBJ2-6, with D perhaps matching TRBD1 (5 bases). CDR1 LNHDA and CDR2 SQIVND come from the germline V gene (reference sequence). Trimming took off 8 bases at V and 1 base at J, with 12 bases between the two ends. The CDR3 is made up of 15 amino acids. The CDR3 DNA sequence: TGTGCCAGTCAAGGCAGGGAATCTGGGGCCAACGTCCTGACTTTC. Translated: CASQGRESGANVLTF.

The chain joins TRBV29-1 to TRBJ1-1; 8 bases align to TRBD1. Germline CDR1 is SQVTM and CDR2 is ANQGSEA. V trimming: 7 bases; J trimming: 4 bases; junction bases outside the gene matches: 8. CDR3 length equals 13 residues. This CDR3 reads CSARTGWGTEAFF. CDR3 nucleotide sequence: TGCAGCGCTCGGACAGGGTGGGGCACTGAAGCTTTCTTT. The variable domain in full, completed from reference TRBV29-1 and TRBJ1-1, reads SAVISQKPSRDICQRGTSLTIQCQVDSQVTMMFWYRQQPGQSLTLIATANQGSEATYESGFVIDKFPISRPNLTFSTLTVSNMSPEDSSIYLCSARTGWGTEAFFGQGTRLTVV.

The V call is TRBV6-5, the J call TRBJ1-1; no clear D. Per germline, CDR1 MNHEY and CDR2 SVGAGI. V was shortened by 0 bases and J by 3 bases, with 5 bases between the two germline ends. The CDR3 totals 13 residues. The CDR3 nucleotides are TGTGCCAGCAGTTACTCGAGTCACACTGAAGCTTTCTTT. Residues: CASSYSSHTEAFF.

This clone occurred once. The rearrangement joins TRBV7-9 to TRBJ1-3; TRBD1 matches at 7 bases. With 5 bases clipped from V and 4 bases from J, the junction kept 8 bases outside the gene matches. Germline-derived CDR1 and CDR2 are SEHNR and FQNEAQ (reference sequence). This CDR3 region has 15 residues. CDR3 sequence: CASSPGQNLGNTIYF. CDR3 nucleotides: TGTGCCAGCAGCCCGGGACAGAACTTAGGAAACACCATATATTTT. The whole variable domain, remainder taken from reference TRBV7-9 and TRBJ1-3, is DTGVSQNPRHKITKRGQNVTFRCDPISEHNRLYWYRQTLGQGPEFLTYFQNEAQLEKSRLLSDRFSAERPKGSFSTLEIQRTEQGDSAMYLCASSPGQNLGNTIYFGEGSWLTVV.